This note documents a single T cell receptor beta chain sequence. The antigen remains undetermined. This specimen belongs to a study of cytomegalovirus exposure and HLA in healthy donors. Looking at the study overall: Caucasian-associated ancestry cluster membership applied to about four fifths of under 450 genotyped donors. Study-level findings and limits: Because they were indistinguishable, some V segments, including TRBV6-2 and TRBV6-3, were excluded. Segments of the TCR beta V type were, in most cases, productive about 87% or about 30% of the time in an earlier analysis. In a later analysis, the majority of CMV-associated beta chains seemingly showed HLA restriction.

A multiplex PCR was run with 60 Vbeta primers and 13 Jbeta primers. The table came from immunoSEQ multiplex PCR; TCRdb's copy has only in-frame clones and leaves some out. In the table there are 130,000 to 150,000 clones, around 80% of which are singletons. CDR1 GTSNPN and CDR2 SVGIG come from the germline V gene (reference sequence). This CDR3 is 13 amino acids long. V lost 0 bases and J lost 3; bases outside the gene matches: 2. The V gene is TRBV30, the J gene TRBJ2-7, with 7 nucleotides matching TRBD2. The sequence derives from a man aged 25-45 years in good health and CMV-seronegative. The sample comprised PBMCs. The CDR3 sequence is CAWSVRGSYEQYF. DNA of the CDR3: TGTGCCTGGAGTGTACGCGGGAGCTACGAGCAGTACTTC.